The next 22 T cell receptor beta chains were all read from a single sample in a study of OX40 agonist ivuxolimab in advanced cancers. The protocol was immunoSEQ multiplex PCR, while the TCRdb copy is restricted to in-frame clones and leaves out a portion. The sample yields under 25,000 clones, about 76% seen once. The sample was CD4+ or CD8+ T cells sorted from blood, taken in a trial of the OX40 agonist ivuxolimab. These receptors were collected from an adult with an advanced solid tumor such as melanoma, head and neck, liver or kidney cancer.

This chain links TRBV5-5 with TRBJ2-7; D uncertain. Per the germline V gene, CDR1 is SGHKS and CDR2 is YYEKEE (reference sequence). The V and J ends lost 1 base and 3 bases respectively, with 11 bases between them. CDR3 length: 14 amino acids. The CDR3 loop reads CASSLSAGFYEQYF. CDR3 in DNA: TGTGCCAGCAGCTTGTCGGCAGGTTTCTACGAGCAGTACTTC.

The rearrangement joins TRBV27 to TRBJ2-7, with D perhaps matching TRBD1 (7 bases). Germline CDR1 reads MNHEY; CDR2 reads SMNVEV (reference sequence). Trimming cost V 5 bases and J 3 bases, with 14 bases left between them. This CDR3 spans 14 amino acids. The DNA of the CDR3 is TGTGCCAGCAGTCATCGACAGGGAGGCTACGAGCAGTACTTC. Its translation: CASSHRQGGYEQYF.

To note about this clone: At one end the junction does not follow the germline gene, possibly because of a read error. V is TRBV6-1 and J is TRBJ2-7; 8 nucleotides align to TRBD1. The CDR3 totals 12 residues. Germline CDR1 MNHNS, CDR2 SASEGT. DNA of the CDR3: TGTGCCAGCGGTGACAGGGGCTACGAGCAGTACTTC. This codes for CASGDRGYEQYF.

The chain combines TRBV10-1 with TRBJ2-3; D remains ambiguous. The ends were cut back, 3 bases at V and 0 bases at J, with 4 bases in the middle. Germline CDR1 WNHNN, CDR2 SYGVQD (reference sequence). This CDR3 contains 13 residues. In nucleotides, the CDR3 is TGCGCCAGCAGTGATACTAGCACAGATACGCAGTATTTT. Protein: CASSDTSTDTQYF.

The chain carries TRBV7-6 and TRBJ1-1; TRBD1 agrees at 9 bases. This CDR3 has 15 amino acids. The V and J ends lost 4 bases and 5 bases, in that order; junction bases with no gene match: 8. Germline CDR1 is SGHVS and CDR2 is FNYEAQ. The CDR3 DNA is TGTGCCAGCAGCTCTCTGGGACAGGGAGGAACTGAAGCTTTCTTT. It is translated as CASSSLGQGGTEAFF.

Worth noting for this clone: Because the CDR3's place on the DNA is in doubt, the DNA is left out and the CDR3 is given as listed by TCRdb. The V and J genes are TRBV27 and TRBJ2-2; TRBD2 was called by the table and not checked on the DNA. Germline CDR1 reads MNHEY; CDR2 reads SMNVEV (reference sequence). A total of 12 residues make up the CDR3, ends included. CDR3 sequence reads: CASSFGAGELFF.

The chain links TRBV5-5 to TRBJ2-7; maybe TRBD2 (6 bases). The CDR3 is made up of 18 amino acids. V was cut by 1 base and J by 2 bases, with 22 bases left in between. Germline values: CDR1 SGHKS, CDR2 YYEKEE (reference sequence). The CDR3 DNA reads TGTGCCAGCAGCTTGAGACCCGGATTTTCGGGGGACCCCTACGAGCAGTACTTC. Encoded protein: CASSLRPGFSGDPYEQYF.

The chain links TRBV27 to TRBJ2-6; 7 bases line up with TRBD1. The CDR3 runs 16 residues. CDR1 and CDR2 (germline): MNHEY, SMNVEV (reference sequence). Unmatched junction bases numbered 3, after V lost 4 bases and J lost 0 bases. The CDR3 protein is CASSSSGGSGANVLTF. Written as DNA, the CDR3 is TGTGCCAGCAGTTCATCAGGGGGCTCTGGGGCCAACGTCCTGACTTTC.

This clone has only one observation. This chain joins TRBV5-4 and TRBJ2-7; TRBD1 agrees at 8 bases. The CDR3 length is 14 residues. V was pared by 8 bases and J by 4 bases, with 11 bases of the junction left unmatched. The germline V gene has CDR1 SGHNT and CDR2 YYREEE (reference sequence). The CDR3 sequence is CASNQEDREYEQYF. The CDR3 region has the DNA TGTGCCAGTAACCAAGAGGACAGGGAATACGAGCAGTACTTC.

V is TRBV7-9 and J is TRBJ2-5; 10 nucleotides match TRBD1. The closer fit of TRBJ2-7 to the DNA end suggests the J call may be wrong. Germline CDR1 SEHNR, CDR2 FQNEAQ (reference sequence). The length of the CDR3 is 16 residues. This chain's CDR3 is CASSLTGGRTIYEQYF. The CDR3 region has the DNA TGTGCCAGCAGCCTGACAGGGGGCAGGACTATCTACGAGCAGTACTTC.

The DNA for the CDR3 is TGCGCCAGCAGCCAAGATAGCGCTAGCTCCTACAATGAGCAGTTCTTC. It is translated as CASSQDSASSYNEQFF. This rearrangement joins TRBV4-3 to TRBJ2-1, with a weak D call TRBD2 (5 bases). The CDR3 is made up of 16 amino acids. Germline V gene sequence: CDR1 LGHNA, CDR2 YSLEER. Trimming removed 0 bases at V and 0 bases at J, with 9 bases between.

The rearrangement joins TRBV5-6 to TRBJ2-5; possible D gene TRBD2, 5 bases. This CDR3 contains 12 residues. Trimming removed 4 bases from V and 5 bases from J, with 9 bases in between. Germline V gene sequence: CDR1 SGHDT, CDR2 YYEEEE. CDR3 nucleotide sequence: TGTGCCAGCAGCACCTTAGCGGAGACCCAGTACTTC. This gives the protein CASSTLAETQYF.

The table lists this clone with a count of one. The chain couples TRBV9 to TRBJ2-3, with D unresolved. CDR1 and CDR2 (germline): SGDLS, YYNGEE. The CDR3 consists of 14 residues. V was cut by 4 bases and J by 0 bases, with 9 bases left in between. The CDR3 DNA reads TGTGCCAGCAGCAGATCCGGGAGCACAGATACGCAGTATTTT. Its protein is CASSRSGSTDTQYF. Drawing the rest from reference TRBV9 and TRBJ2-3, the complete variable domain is DSGVTQTPKHLITATGQRVTLRCSPRSGDLSVYWYQQSLDQGLQFLIQYYNGEERAKGNILERFSAQQFPDLHSELNLSSLELGDSALYFCASSRSGSTDTQYFGPGTRLTVL.

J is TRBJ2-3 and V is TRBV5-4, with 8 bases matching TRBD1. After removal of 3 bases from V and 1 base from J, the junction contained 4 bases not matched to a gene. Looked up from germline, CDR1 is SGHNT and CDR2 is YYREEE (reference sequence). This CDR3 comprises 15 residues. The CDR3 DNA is TGTGCCAGCAGCTGGACAGGGACGGGCACAGATACGCAGTATTTT. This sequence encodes CASSWTGTGTDTQYF. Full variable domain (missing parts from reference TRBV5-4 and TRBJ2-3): ETGVTQSPTHLIKTRGQQVTLRCSSQSGHNTVSWYQQALGQGPQFIFQYYREEENGRGNFPPRFSGLQFPNYSSELNVNALELDDSALYLCASSWTGTGTDTQYFGPGTRLTVL.

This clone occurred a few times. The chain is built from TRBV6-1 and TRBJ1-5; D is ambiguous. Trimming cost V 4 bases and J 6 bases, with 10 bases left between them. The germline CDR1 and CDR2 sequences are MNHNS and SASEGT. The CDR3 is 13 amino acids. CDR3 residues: CASSGLVGQPQHF. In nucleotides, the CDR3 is TGTGCCAGCAGTGGGCTGGTGGGTCAGCCCCAGCATTTT.

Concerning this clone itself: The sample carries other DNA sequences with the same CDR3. CDR3 residues: CASRPSNTGELFF. In nucleotides, the CDR3 is TGTGCCAGCAGGCCCTCAAACACCGGGGAGCTGTTTTTT. This chain joins TRBV28 and TRBJ2-2; D gene unclear. Germline V CDR1 and CDR2: MDHEN, SYDVKM. The V end lost 6 bases, the J end lost 2 bases, and 7 bases lay between the germline ends. The CDR3 length is 13 residues.

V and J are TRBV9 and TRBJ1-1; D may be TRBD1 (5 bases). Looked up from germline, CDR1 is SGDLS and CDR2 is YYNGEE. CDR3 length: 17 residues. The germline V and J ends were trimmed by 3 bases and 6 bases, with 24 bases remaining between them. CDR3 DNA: TGTGCCAGCAGCGCCGGTGTTGCGAGGTCTCAAGGGGCTGAAGCTTTCTTT. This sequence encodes CASSAGVARSQGAEAFF.

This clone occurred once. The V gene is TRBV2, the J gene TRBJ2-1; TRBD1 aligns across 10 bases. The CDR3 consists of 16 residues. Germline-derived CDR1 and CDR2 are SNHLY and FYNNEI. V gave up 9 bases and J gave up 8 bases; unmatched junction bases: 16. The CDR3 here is CASPVGTGTGVDEQFF. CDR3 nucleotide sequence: TGTGCCAGTCCCGTGGGTACCGGGACAGGGGTTGATGAGCAGTTCTTC.

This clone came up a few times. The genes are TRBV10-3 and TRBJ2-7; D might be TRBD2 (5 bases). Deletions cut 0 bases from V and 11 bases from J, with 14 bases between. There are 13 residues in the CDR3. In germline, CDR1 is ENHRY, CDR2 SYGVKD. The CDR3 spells CAISESLFSGKYF. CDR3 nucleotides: TGTGCCATCAGTGAGTCGCTCTTCTCGGGGAAGTACTTC.

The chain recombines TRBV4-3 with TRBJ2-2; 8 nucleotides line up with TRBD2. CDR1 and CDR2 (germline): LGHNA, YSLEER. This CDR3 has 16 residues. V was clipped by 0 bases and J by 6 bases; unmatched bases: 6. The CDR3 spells CASSQDRTSRAGELFF. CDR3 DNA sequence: TGCGCCAGCAGCCAAGATCGGACTAGCCGAGCCGGGGAGCTGTTTTTT.

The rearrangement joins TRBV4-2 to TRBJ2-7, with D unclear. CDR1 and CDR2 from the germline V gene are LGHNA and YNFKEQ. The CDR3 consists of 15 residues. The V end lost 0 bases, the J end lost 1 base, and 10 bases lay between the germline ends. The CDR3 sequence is CASSQDPVGSYEQYF. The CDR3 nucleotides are TGTGCCAGCAGCCAAGATCCGGTAGGGTCCTACGAGCAGTACTTC.

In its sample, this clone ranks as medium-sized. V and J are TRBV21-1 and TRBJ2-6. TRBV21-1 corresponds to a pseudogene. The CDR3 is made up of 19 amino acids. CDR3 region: CASSKDREGSSSGANVLTF. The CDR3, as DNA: TGTGCCAGCAGCAAAGATAGGGAAGGCTCGAGCTCTGGGGCCAACGTCCTGACTTTC.